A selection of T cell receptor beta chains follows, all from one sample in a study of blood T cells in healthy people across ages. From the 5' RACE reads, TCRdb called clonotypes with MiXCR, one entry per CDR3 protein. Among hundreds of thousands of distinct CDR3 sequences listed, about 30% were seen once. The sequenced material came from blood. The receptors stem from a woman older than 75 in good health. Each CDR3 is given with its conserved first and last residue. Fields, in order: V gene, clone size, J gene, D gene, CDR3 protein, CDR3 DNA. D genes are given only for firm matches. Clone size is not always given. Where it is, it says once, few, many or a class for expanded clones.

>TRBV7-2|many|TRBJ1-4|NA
CASSRMGPNEKLFF
TGTGCCAGCAGCCGGATGGGGCCAAATGAAAAACTGTTTTTT
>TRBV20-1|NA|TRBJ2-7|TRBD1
CSARDPRTGGDEQYF
TGCAGTGCTAGAGATCCTAGGACAGGGGGCGACGAGCAGTACTTC
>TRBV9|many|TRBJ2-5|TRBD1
CASSVGQGAPQETQYF
TGTGCCAGCAGCGTGGGGCAGGGGGCCCCCCAAGAGACCCAGTACTTC
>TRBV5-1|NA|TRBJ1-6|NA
CASSLEGILDSPLHF
TGCGCCAGCAGCTTGGAGGGAATATTGGATTCACCCCTCCACTTT
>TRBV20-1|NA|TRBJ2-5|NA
CSADALSNGQETQYF
TGCAGTGCCGACGCTTTATCTAACGGTCAAGAGACCCAGTACTTC
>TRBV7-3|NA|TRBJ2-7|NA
CASSSQKGPDYEQYF
TGTGCCAGCAGCTCTCAAAAGGGCCCCGACTACGAGCAGTACTTC
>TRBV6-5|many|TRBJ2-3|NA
CASSYGRREDTQYF
TGTGCCAGCAGTTACGGTCGGAGGGAAGATACGCAGTATTTT
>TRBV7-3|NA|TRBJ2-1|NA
CASSFSGLVGDEQFF
TGTGCCAGCAGCTTCAGTGGGTTGGTCGGCGACGAGCAGTTCTTC
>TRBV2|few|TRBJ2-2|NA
CASSEEDSMNTGELFF
TGTGCCAGCAGTGAGGAGGACAGCATGAACACCGGGGAGCTGTTTTTT
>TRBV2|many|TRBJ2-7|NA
CASRSTSGYEQYF
TGTGCCAGCAGGTCCACTTCTGGTTACGAGCAGTACTTC
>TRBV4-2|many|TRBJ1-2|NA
CANSQDRTDDGYTF
TGTGCCAACAGCCAAGATAGAACGGATGATGGCTACACCTTC
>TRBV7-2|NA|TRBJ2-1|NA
CASSRQPQQPYNEQFF
TGTGCCAGCAGCCGACAACCTCAACAACCCTACAATGAGCAGTTCTTC
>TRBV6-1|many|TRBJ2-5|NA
CASSVSWGFQETQYF
TGTGCCAGCAGTGTATCATGGGGATTCCAAGAGACCCAGTACTTC
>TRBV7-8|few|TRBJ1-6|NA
CASSFFKPGPNGNSPLHF
TGTGCCAGCAGCTTTTTCAAACCGGGACCCAATGGGAATTCACCCCTCCACTTT
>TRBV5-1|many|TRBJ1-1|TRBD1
CASTNRGHTEAFF
TGCGCCAGCACCAACAGGGGGCACACTGAAGCTTTCTTT
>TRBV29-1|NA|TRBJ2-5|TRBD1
CSVAGQDGNEQYF
TGCAGCGTGGCGGGACAGGATGGGAATGAGCAGTACTTC
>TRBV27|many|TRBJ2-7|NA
CASSFRGRYEQYF
TGTGCCAGCAGTTTCCGGGGGCGATACGAGCAGTACTTC
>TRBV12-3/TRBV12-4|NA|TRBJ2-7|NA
CASSRGELRNEQYF
TGTGCCAGCAGTAGGGGGGAATTGCGTAACGAGCAGTACTTC